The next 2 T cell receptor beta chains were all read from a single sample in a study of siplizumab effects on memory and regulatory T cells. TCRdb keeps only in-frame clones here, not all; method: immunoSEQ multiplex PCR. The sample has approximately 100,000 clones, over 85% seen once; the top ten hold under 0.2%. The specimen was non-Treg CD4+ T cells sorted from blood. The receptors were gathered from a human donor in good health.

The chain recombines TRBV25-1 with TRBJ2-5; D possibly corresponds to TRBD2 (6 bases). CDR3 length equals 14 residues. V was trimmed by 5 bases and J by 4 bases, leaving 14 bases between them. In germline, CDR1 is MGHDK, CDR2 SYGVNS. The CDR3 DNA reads TGTGCCAGCAGTTTGGAGGGATTGGCAGAGACCCAGTACTTC. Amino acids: CASSLEGLAETQYF.

The CDR3 is CASSLRGGTSGTDQETQYF. The DNA of the CDR3 is TGTGCCAGCAGCTTGCGGGGAGGGACTAGCGGGACTGACCAAGAGACCCAGTACTTC. The V gene is TRBV7-2, the J gene TRBJ2-5; 13 bases line up with TRBD2. V was clipped by 3 bases and J by 0 bases; unmatched bases: 10. Germline CDR1 and CDR2: SGHTA and FQGNSA. The CDR3 extends over 19 amino acids.